This T cell receptor beta chain is from a study of blood T cell repertoires in COVID-19. Study-level information: The United States, Italy and Spain were the sources of the acute and convalescent COVID-19 samples. PBMCs, B-cell-depleted T cells, or T cells provided the cDNA or gDNA that made up the material.

Original data processing: How many nucleated cells were present was estimated from reference gene primer amplification. Method: immunoSEQ multiplex PCR; TCRdb's copy keeps in-frame clones and lacks some. V and J calls and clone size are copied from that table; D and trimming were computed from the DNA. The repertoire has roughly 150,000 clones, around 73% of them found once; the top ten carry approximately 11%. Germline assignment: CDR1 GTSNPN and CDR2 SVGIG (reference sequence). The CDR3 loop spans 16 amino acids. Unmatched junction bases numbered 12, after V lost 5 bases and J lost 1 base. This clonotype originated in a man in his 60s who had recovered from COVID-19. Sequencing used peripheral blood. This rearrangement joins TRBV30 to TRBJ2-3; 7 bases line up with TRBD2. CDR3 DNA: TGTGCCTGGGCCCCCAGACTAGCTAGTCGCACAGATACGCAGTATTTT. Amino acids: CAWAPRLASRTDTQYF. Combining the CDR3 with reference TRBV30 and TRBJ2-3 gives the whole variable domain SQTIHQWPATLVQPVGSPLSLECTVEGTSNPNLYWYRQAAGRGLQLLFYSVGIGQISSEVPQNLSASRPQDRQFILSSKKLLLSDSGFYLCAWAPRLASRTDTQYFGPGTRLTVL.